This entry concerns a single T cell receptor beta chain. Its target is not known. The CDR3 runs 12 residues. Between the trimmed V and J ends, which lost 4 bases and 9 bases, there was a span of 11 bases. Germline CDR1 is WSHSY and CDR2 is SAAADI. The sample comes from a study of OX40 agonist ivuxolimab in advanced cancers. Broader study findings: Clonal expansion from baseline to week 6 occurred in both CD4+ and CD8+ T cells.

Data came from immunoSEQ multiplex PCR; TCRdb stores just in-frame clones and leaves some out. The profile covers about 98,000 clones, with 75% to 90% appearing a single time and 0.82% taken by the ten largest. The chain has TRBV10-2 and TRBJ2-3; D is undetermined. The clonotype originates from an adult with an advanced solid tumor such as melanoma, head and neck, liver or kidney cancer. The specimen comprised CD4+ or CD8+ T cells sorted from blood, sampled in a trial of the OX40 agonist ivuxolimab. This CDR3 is CASSGGGETQYF. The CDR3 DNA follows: TGCGCCAGCAGTGGAGGTGGTGAGACGCAGTATTTT.